This T cell receptor beta chain was sequenced in a study of shared clonotypes between healthy human individuals. This clone was observed once. Data came from immunoSEQ multiplex PCR; TCRdb stores just in-frame clones and leaves some out. Of roughly 600,000 clones in the sample, 95% to 98% were seen once. The CDR3 is 15 amino acids. In germline, CDR1 is SEHNR, CDR2 FQNEAQ (reference sequence). With V trimmed by 4 bases and J by 3 bases, 9 bases remained unmatched. Naive CD8 cells were CD45RO-negative, positively selected for CCR7, excluding terminally differentiated effector memory CD45RA+ cells. What was sequenced was naive CD8+ T cells sorted from blood. The chain employs TRBV7-9 and TRBJ2-7; 7 nucleotides line up with TRBD1. This TCR was recovered from a man younger than 40 in good health. The CDR3 nucleotides are TGTGCCAGCAGCTCCCGGACAGGATCCTTCTACGAGCAGTACTTC. Translating it yields CASSSRTGSFYEQYF.